The 30 T cell receptor beta chains below all came from one sample that was sequenced in a study of vaccination and CD4 T cells after COVID-19. For these TCRs, the target antigens are not known. The treatment: approximately nine-day PBMC culture with coronavirus spike peptide pools or control peptides (ViraFEST assay). Cultured CD4+ T cell DNA was sequenced using the Oncomine TCR Beta short-read assay. MiXCR, applied by TCRdb to the PCR reads, yields one record per CDR3 protein. The sample shows thousands of distinct CDR3 sequences, roughly 71% of them seen only once. The sequenced material came from CD4+ T cells from blood, cultured in vitro. Receptors were obtained from a human donor who had recovered from COVID-19.

This clonotype is a singleton in its sample. The chain combines TRBV6-2 or TRBV6-3 with TRBJ2-3; either TRBD1 or TRBD2 may supply D (6 bases each). The CDR3 is 15 residues long. CDR1 MNHEY and CDR2 SVGEGT come from the germline V gene. With 2 bases removed from V and 3 bases from J, the gap between germline ends came to 12 bases. CDR3 in DNA: TGTGCCAGCAGTTACGGGCAGGGGAGGACAGATACGCAGTATTTT. It codes for CASSYGQGRTDTQYF.

The chain carries TRBV15 and TRBJ1-2, with a possible D match to TRBD1 (6 bases). V lost 3 bases and J lost 4, with 12 bases in between. CDR3 size: 14 residues. Germline lookup yields CDR1 LNHNV and CDR2 YYDKDF (reference sequence). CDR3 DNA: TGTGCCACCAGCAGGGATACAGGGACCTATGGCTACACCTTC. Its protein product is CATSRDTGTYGYTF.

Sample share makes this clonotype large. The chain uses TRBV5-1 and TRBJ2-7; possibly TRBD2 for D (6 bases). This CDR3 contains 14 residues. CDR1 is SGHRS, CDR2 YFSETQ, per germline. V was shortened by 4 bases and J by 2 bases, with 13 bases between the two germline ends. The CDR3 sequence: CASSASGDPYEQYF. The CDR3 DNA follows: TGCGCCAGCAGCGCTTCGGGGGATCCCTACGAGCAGTACTTC.

The chain links TRBV19 to TRBJ2-5, with 12 bases aligning to TRBD2. The CDR3 loop spans 18 amino acids. J was trimmed by 5 bases and V by 1 base; bases with no gene match: 11. CDR1 is LNHDA, CDR2 SQIVND, per germline (reference sequence). The CDR3 DNA follows: TGTGCCAGTAGTATAGGGGCTAGCGGGGGGGCCGGTCCTGAGACCCAGTACTTC. Translation gives CASSIGASGGAGPETQYF.

This clonotype was detected once. The chain joins TRBV19 to TRBJ2-6; D remains ambiguous. Germline V gene data show CDR1 as LNHDA and CDR2 as SQIVND (reference sequence). CDR3 size: 15 residues. Trimming removed 8 bases at V and 0 bases at J, with 11 bases between. The CDR3 sequence is CASGLFSSGANVLTF. The CDR3 DNA reads TGTGCCAGTGGCCTCTTCAGCTCTGGGGCCAACGTCCTGACTTTC.

V and J are TRBV29-1 and TRBJ1-2, with 12 bases lining up with TRBD1. There are 14 residues in the CDR3. CDR1 SQVTM and CDR2 ANQGSEA come from the germline V gene. J was trimmed by 7 bases and V by 4 bases; bases with no gene match: 7. The CDR3 DNA follows: TGCAGCGTTGCGTCGGGACAGGGGGCATTTGGCTACACCTTC. Translating gives CSVASGQGAFGYTF.

The J gene is TRBJ1-4, the V gene TRBV7-2; D is possibly TRBD1 (6 bases). Germline CDR1 and CDR2: SGHTA and FQGNSA. Deletions cut 10 bases from V and 4 bases from J, with 22 bases between. The CDR3 runs to 16 residues. In nucleotides, the CDR3 is TGTGCCAACACCCGGGGGCACAGCAACATTAATGAAAAACTGTTTTTT. It is translated as CANTRGHSNINEKLFF. The full variable domain, completed using reference TRBV7-2 and TRBJ1-4, is GAGVSQSPSNKVTEKGKDVELRCDPISGHTALYWYRQSLGQGLEFLIYFQGNSAPDKSGLPSDRFSAERTGGSVSTLTIQRTQQEDSAVYLCANTRGHSNINEKLFFGSGTQLSVL.

The chain has TRBV5-4 and TRBJ2-5; D is possibly TRBD1 or TRBD2 (5 bases each). V was shortened by 0 bases and J by 5 bases, with 17 bases between the two germline ends. The CDR3 runs 16 residues. Germline assignment: CDR1 SGHNT and CDR2 YYREEE (reference sequence). The CDR3 DNA is TGTGCCAGCAGCTTGGCCATCAGGGCCGAGGGGGAGACCCAGTACTTC. Protein: CASSLAIRAEGETQYF.

This clonotype appeared a single time. J is TRBJ2-5 and V is TRBV7-8; 8 bases fit TRBD2. This CDR3 spans 16 amino acids. Trimming took 7 bases from V and 2 from J; bases not matched to a gene: 12. CDR1 is SGHVS, CDR2 FQNEAQ, per germline. This CDR3 reads CASIPRAGAIQETQYF. The CDR3 region has the DNA TGTGCCAGCATCCCAAGAGCGGGGGCTATTCAAGAGACCCAGTACTTC.

The CDR3 reads CASSHTLAGGPGTGELFF. DNA of the CDR3: TGTGCCAGCAGTCACACTCTAGCGGGAGGGCCGGGGACCGGGGAGCTGTTTTTT. V usage is TRBV7-3 and J usage is TRBJ2-2, with 12 bases that match TRBD2. Germline-derived CDR1 and CDR2 are SGHTA and FQGTGA. V lost 6 bases and J lost 5; bases outside the gene matches: 13. CDR3 length: 18 residues.

V is TRBV20-1 and J is TRBJ2-7, with a weak D call TRBD2 (6 bases). The CDR3 length is 20 residues. CDR1 and CDR2 from the germline V gene are DFQATT and SNEGSKA (reference sequence). V was clipped by 0 bases and J by 5 bases, with 32 bases between them. The CDR3 sequence: CSARDRLGTLHPIKAHEQYF. The CDR3 DNA reads as TGCAGTGCTAGAGATCGTCTAGGGACTCTCCATCCCATCAAAGCTCACGAGCAGTACTTC.

V and J are TRBV6-5 and TRBJ2-5; no firm D call. The length of the CDR3 is 14 residues. CDR1 MNHEY and CDR2 SVGAGI come from the germline V gene. The germline V and J ends were trimmed by 2 bases and 4 bases, with 11 bases remaining between them. The CDR3 DNA sequence: TGTGCCAGCAGTTACGGGGTCTCAGGAGAGACCCAGTACTTC. Amino acids: CASSYGVSGETQYF.

This chain connects TRBV6-5 to TRBJ2-1; TRBD2 aligns across 9 bases. The CDR3 is made up of 21 amino acids. Trimming at V came to 0 bases and at J to 0 bases, leaving 15 bases not matched to a gene. The V gene's germline CDR1 is MNHEY and CDR2 SVGAGI. CDR3 in amino acids: CASSYSGLARLGSSSYNEQFF. In DNA, the CDR3 is TGTGCCAGCAGTTACTCCGGACTAGCGCGGCTAGGTTCTAGCTCCTACAATGAGCAGTTCTTC.

The J gene is TRBJ2-1, the V gene TRBV6-1, with D possibly matching TRBD2 (6 bases). Germline V CDR1 and CDR2: MNHNS, SASEGT. Trimming cost V 4 bases and J 0 bases, with 22 bases left between them. This CDR3 region has 19 residues. The CDR3 nucleotides are TGTGCCAGCAGTGTGGTAACAGGAGGGGACCTTAGCTCCTACAATGAGCAGTTCTTC. Its translation: CASSVVTGGDLSSYNEQFF.

This sequence joins TRBV6-2 or TRBV6-3 and TRBJ2-1, with D tentatively TRBD2 (6 bases). This CDR3 contains 11 residues. Trimming removed 5 bases at V and 12 bases at J, with 11 bases between. Germline V gives CDR1 MNHEY, CDR2 SVGEGT. DNA of the CDR3: TGTGCCAGCAGTCGGGACTCCTGGCAGTTCTTC. Amino acid sequence: CASSRDSWQFF.

By its share, this clonotype is medium-sized. The chain employs TRBV6-1 and TRBJ1-3; D gene uncertain. V lost 11 bases and J lost 1, with 12 bases in between. Germline V gene lookup returns CDR1 MNHNS and CDR2 SASEGT. The CDR3 loop spans 13 amino acids. The CDR3 is CAASRSSGNTIYF. In DNA, the CDR3 is TGTGCCGCCAGCAGGAGTTCTGGAAACACCATATATTTT.

The rearrangement uses TRBV27 and TRBJ2-7; D is unclear. CDR3 length: 14 amino acids. Trimming removed 4 bases at V and 3 bases at J, with 13 bases between. Per the germline V gene, CDR1 is MNHEY and CDR2 is SMNVEV (reference sequence). In DNA, the CDR3 is TGTGCCAGCAGTTCCTGGACCGGTTACTACGAGCAGTACTTC. Translating it yields CASSSWTGYYEQYF.

This clonotype was recorded only once. V and J are TRBV4-1 and TRBJ1-1, with 7 bases lining up with TRBD1. Trimming at V came to 2 bases and at J to 5 bases, leaving 8 bases not matched to a gene. The CDR3 is made up of 15 amino acids. The germline V gene encodes CDR1 MGHRA and CDR2 YSYEKL. The CDR3 DNA is TGCGCCAGCAGCCAACCACCCAGGGGGAGGACTGAAGCTTTCTTT. Amino acids: CASSQPPRGRTEAFF.

The rearrangement joins TRBV10-2 to TRBJ2-7; 9 bases agree with TRBD2. This CDR3 region has 14 residues. The J segment lost 3 bases and the V segment lost 6 bases, leaving 6 bases of the junction unmatched. CDR1 WSHSY and CDR2 SAAADI come from the germline V gene. CDR3 residues: CASRGLARLYEQYF. The CDR3 DNA reads TGCGCCAGCAGAGGACTAGCGCGACTCTACGAGCAGTACTTC.

Only a few counts were recorded for this clonotype. This chain joins TRBV28 and TRBJ1-5; possible D gene TRBD1, 5 bases. The CDR3 has 14 residues. The germline gives CDR1 MDHEN, CDR2 SYDVKM. Trimming shortened V by 5 bases and J by 5 bases, and 13 bases separated the two germline ends. CDR3 nucleotides: TGTGCCAGCAGTGCGGGGGGGGGATATCAGCCCCAGCATTTT. Translating gives CASSAGGGYQPQHF.

The chain links TRBV7-9 to TRBJ2-7, with D perhaps matching TRBD2 (5 bases). The ends were cut back, 7 bases at V and 4 bases at J, with 14 bases in the middle. The CDR3 loop spans 13 amino acids. Germline CDR1 reads SEHNR; CDR2 reads FQNEAQ (reference sequence). The CDR3 DNA reads as TGTGCCAGCACCACTCGCGGGCCTTACGAGCAGTACTTC. It is translated as CASTTRGPYEQYF.

This clonotype showed up just a few times. CDR3 bases: TGTGCCAGCAGCTTATCCACAGGGGGGGGCTCTGAAGCTTTCTTT. Translation: CASSLSTGGGSEAFF. V is TRBV7-8 and J is TRBJ1-1; TRBD1 agrees at 8 bases. There are 15 residues in the CDR3. In germline, CDR1 is SGHVS, CDR2 FQNEAQ. V lost 2 bases, J lost 6 bases, and 8 bases stayed unmatched.

The chain is built from TRBV19 and TRBJ1-5, with 7 bases fitting TRBD1. Trimming removed 5 bases from V and 5 bases from J; junction bases left unmatched: 6. CDR3 size: 14 residues. The germline V gene encodes CDR1 LNHDA and CDR2 SQIVND (reference sequence). CDR3 sequence (DNA): TGTGCCAGTAGTGAGCCTAGGGGGCATCAGCCCCAGCATTTT. Protein: CASSEPRGHQPQHF.

This clonotype is a singleton in its sample. The rearrangement joins TRBV20-1 to TRBJ2-1; unclear D gene. CDR1 is DFQATT and CDR2 is SNEGSKA in the germline V gene (reference sequence). This CDR3 spans 14 amino acids. V was cut by 6 bases and J by 4 bases, with 16 bases left in between. The CDR3 sequence is CSAEAQVAYNEQFF. As DNA, the CDR3 is TGCAGTGCAGAAGCCCAGGTAGCTTACAATGAGCAGTTCTTC.

This clonotype was detected only a few times. The chain has TRBV7-3 and TRBJ1-1; weak D call: TRBD1 (6 bases). The CDR3 sequence is 19 residues long. Germline assignment: CDR1 SGHTA and CDR2 FQGTGA. V lost 8 bases, J lost 1 base, and 29 bases lay in between. The CDR3 loop is CASPGAGGWLGVWNTEAFF. CDR3 DNA: TGTGCCAGCCCCGGGGCGGGGGGCTGGCTTGGTGTATGGAACACTGAAGCTTTCTTT.

This clonotype was recorded once. The J gene is TRBJ2-5, the V gene TRBV11-3, with no clear D. Per germline, CDR1 SGHNT and CDR2 YENEEA. CDR3 size: 13 residues. Trimming took 4 bases from V and 4 from J, leaving 10 bases between them. CDR3 sequence (DNA): TGTGCCAGCAGCTCGATAGCCGTAGAGACCCAGTACTTC. Its translation: CASSSIAVETQYF.

Only a few counts were recorded for this clonotype. The chain is built from TRBV6-5 and TRBJ2-3; possible D gene TRBD2, 6 bases. The germline V gene encodes CDR1 MNHEY and CDR2 SVGAGI. The CDR3 is 16 amino acids. Trimming took off 0 bases at V and 0 bases at J, with 10 bases between the two ends. CDR3 amino acids: CASSYSSGLSTDTQYF. The DNA for the CDR3 is TGTGCCAGCAGTTACTCCAGCGGGCTAAGCACAGATACGCAGTATTTT.

This clonotype has more than one count but fewer than ten. The chain carries TRBV6-1 and TRBJ1-6; D remains unclear. V lost 6 bases and J lost 10, with 10 bases in between. The CDR3 extends over 12 amino acids. Germline V CDR1 and CDR2: MNHNS, SASEGT. CDR3 bases: TGTGCCAGCAGCCTCGTAGACTCACCCCTCCACTTT. It translates to CASSLVDSPLHF.

The V gene is TRBV20-1, the J gene TRBJ1-1, with 8 bases lining up with TRBD1. CDR1 and CDR2 (germline): DFQATT, SNEGSKA (reference sequence). The V gene end was trimmed by 0 bases and the J gene end by 0 bases; junction bases not matched to a gene: 9. This CDR3 contains 17 residues. The CDR3 nucleotides are TGCAGTGCTAGAGATTATGGCCCACAGGGGGTGAACACTGAAGCTTTCTTT. Translated: CSARDYGPQGVNTEAFF.

The chain has TRBV7-6 and TRBJ2-3, with 7 bases fitting TRBD1. The germline CDR1 and CDR2 sequences are SGHVS and FNYEAQ. The CDR3 is 17 residues long. The ends lost 1 base at V and 3 bases at J; junction bases unmatched: 10. CDR3 loop: CASSLGPRQGVTDTQYF. In DNA form, the CDR3 reads TGTGCCAGCAGCTTAGGACCGCGGCAGGGGGTAACAGATACGCAGTATTTT. The full variable domain, in which reference TRBV7-6 and TRBJ2-3 provide the parts outside the CDR3, is GAGVSQSPRYKVTKRGQDVALRCDPISGHVSLYWYRQALGQGPEFLTYFNYEAQQDKSGLPNDRFSAERPEGSISTLTIQRTEQRDSAMYRCASSLGPRQGVTDTQYFGPGTRLTVL.